The 3 T cell receptor beta chains presented below share a single source sample, sequenced in a study of blood T cell repertoires in COVID-19. Profiling relied on immunoSEQ multiplex PCR, and the TCRdb table lists in-frame clones only, not all of them. Of about 140,000 clones in the sample, about four fifths were seen once. The material sequenced was peripheral blood. The receptors were sampled from a human donor in a cohort sampled during active COVID-19.

This clone has a handful of counts. The CDR3 nucleotides read TGTGCCAGCTCCAAGGGTGCTAGCGGCTACGAGCAGTACTTC. Encoded protein: CASSKGASGYEQYF. The V gene is TRBV6-6, the J gene TRBJ2-7, with 7 bases matching TRBD2. CDR3 length: 14 amino acids. Trimming removed 8 bases from V and 3 bases from J; junction bases left unmatched: 10. CDR1 is MNHNY and CDR2 is SVGAGI in the germline V gene (reference sequence).

In its sample, this clone was seen many times. J is TRBJ2-5 and V is TRBV5-1; 9 positions agree with TRBD2. CDR3 length: 16 residues. V was clipped by 0 bases and J by 1 base; unmatched bases: 4. Germline CDR1 SGHRS, CDR2 YFSETQ. This chain's CDR3 is CASSLAPAGGQETQYF. Here the CDR3 DNA reads TGCGCCAGCAGCTTGGCTCCAGCGGGAGGCCAAGAGACCCAGTACTTC.

The V call is TRBV5-4, the J call TRBJ2-3; 11 bases match TRBD2. The germline gives CDR1 SGHNT, CDR2 YYREEE (reference sequence). The CDR3 runs to 14 residues. With V trimmed by 4 bases and J by 6 bases, 4 bases remained unmatched. CDR3 protein: CASSGGLAVDTQYF. The CDR3 DNA is TGTGCCAGCAGCGGGGGACTAGCGGTGGATACGCAGTATTTT. The full variable domain, in which reference TRBV5-4 and TRBJ2-3 provide the parts outside the CDR3, is ETGVTQSPTHLIKTRGQQVTLRCSSQSGHNTVSWYQQALGQGPQFIFQYYREEENGRGNFPPRFSGLQFPNYSSELNVNALELDDSALYLCASSGGLAVDTQYFGPGTRLTVL.